The 2 T cell receptor beta chains given below trace back to one sample, sequenced in a study of spatial heterogeneity in lung cancer. The sample's time point: blood at routine non-recurrence follow-up after resection. Each CDR3 protein is one row after TCRdb ran MiXCR on the 5' RACE reads. This table holds roughly 46,000 distinct CDR3 sequences, about 10% found once. The sequenced sample was PBMCs, obtained at follow-up. The receptors stem from a male donor with early-stage non-small cell lung cancer.

This clonotype was recorded at least ten times. The chain couples TRBV12-3 or TRBV12-4 to TRBJ2-1; TRBD1 aligns across 8 bases. The length of the CDR3 is 15 residues. V dropped 5 bases and J dropped 8; count of bases not matched to a gene: 11. CDR3 bases: TGTGCCAGCAGTCCCGGACAGGGAGTAGTCCATGAGCAGTTCTTC. This gives the protein CASSPGQGVVHEQFF.

This clonotype appeared many times. The chain employs TRBV7-2 and TRBJ1-2; 7 bases are a match to TRBD1. This CDR3 is built from 14 residues. Germline assignment: CDR1 SGHTA and CDR2 FQGNSA. Unmatched junction bases numbered 4, after V lost 5 bases and J lost 1 base. CDR3: CASSPGGLNYGYTF. CDR3 sequence (DNA): TGTGCCAGCAGCCCAGGGGGTCTTAACTATGGCTACACCTTC. The full variable domain, its missing parts supplied by reference TRBV7-2 and TRBJ1-2, is GAGVSQSPSNKVTEKGKDVELRCDPISGHTALYWYRQSLGQGLEFLIYFQGNSAPDKSGLPSDRFSAERTGGSVSTLTIQRTQQEDSAVYLCASSPGGLNYGYTFGSGTRLTVV.